This T cell receptor (beta chain) was captured by sequencing in a study of shared clonotypes between healthy human individuals. It was into CD45RA+ naive and CD45RA-negative memory subsets that the CD4+ cells were split. Genomic DNA belonging to each subset was distributed in equal measure over several immunoSEQ plates. TCRdb keeps only in-frame clones here, not all; method: immunoSEQ multiplex PCR. The data show some 2 million clones, around 95% seen once. Study-wide findings and caveats: As a rule, naive subsets had a larger estimated richness than memory subsets. With a handful of donors compared, approximately 5.5% of naive CD4 clonotypes were shared.

Unmatched junction bases numbered 7, after V lost 2 bases and J lost 8 bases. The CDR3 spans 15 residues. Germline CDR1 is SGHDT and CDR2 is YYEEEE. Details on this clone: As yet, its antigen is unknown.

This sequence originates from a man between 18 and 35 years old in good health. The sample comprised naive CD4+ T cells sorted from blood. The subset is: CD45RA+ positively selected. This chain links TRBV5-6 with TRBJ1-4, with 9 bases aligning to TRBD1. For the CDR3, the DNA is TGTGCCAGCAGCTTCGTAGGACAGGGGAACGAAAAACTGTTTTTT. The encoded protein is CASSFVGQGNEKLFF.